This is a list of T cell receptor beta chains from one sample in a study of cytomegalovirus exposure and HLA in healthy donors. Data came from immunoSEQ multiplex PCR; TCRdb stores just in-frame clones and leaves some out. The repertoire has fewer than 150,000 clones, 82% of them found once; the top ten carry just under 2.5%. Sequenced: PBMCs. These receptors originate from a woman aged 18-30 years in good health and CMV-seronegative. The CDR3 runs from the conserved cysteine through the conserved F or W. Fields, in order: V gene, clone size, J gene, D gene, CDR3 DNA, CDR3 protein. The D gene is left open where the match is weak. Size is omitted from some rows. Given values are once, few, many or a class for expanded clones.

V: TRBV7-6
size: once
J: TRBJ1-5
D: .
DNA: TGTGCCAGCAGCTTTTTGGGGGGAATTTATAATCAGCCCCAGCATTTT
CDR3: CASSFLGGIYNQPQHF

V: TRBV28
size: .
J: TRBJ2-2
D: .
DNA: TGTGCCAGCAGTTTAACTTCAACAGGGACCGGGGAGCTGTTTTTT
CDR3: CASSLTSTGTGELFF

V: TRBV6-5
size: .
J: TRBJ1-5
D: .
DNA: TGTGCCAGCAGTTACTCGGCGGGGGGGCATCAGCCCCAGCATTTT
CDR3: CASSYSAGGHQPQHF

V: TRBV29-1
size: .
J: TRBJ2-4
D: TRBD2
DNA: TGCAGCGTTGAACTTGCAGGGAGGGACATTCAGTACTTC
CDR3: CSVELAGRDIQYF

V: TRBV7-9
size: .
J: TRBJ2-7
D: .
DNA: TGTGCCAGCAGCTTTAGCGGTTTAAGCCCCTACGAGCAGTACTTC
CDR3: CASSFSGLSPYEQYF

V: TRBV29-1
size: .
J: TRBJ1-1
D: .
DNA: TGCAGCGTTTCTAAGGCAGGGTCGGACACTGAAGCTTTCTTT
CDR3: CSVSKAGSDTEAFF

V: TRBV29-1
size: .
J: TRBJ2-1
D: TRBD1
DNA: TGCAGCTCCCGGGACAGGGTATACGGTGAGCAGTTCTTC
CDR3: CSSRDRVYGEQFF

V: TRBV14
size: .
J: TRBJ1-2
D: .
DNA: TGTGCCAGCAGCCAGTCTGTCTATGGTGGCTACACCTTC
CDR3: CASSQSVYGGYTF

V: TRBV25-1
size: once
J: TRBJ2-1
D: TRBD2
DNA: TGTGCCAGCAGTGAGGGGAGGGCGAATGAGGGTGAGCAGTTCTTC
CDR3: CASSEGRANEGEQFF

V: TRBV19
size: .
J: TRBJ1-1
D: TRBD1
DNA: TGTGCCAGTAGTAAGATCGACAGGGAGTACAACACTGAAGCTTTCTTT
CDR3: CASSKIDREYNTEAFF

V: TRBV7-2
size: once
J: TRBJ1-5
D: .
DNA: TGTGCCAGCAGCCAAGACACCAATCAGCCCCAGCATTTT
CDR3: CASSQDTNQPQHF

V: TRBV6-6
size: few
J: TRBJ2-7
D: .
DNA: TGTGCCAGCAGACAGGGATACGAGCAGTACTTC
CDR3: CASRQGYEQYF

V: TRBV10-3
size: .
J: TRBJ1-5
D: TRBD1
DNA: TGTGCCATCAGCGCAGACAGGGGGGATCAGCCCCAGCATTTT
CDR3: CAISADRGDQPQHF

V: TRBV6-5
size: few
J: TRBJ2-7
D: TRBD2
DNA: TGTGCCAGCAGTTACGGGACTAGCGGGAGAAACGAGCAGTACTTC
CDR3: CASSYGTSGRNEQYF

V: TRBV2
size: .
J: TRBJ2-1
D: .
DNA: TGTGCCAGCCCGGAGGGACTCCTGGTAAGGAATGAGCAGTTCTTC
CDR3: CASPEGLLVRNEQFF

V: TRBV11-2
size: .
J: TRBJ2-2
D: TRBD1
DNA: TGTGCCAGCAGCTTAGTAGGGACAGGGGCCGGGGAGCTGTTTTTT
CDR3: CASSLVGTGAGELFF

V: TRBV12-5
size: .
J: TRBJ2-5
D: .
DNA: TGTGCTAGTGGTTTGGCCGTACAAGAGACCCAGTACTTC
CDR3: CASGLAVQETQYF

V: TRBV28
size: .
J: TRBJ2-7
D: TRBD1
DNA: TGTGCCAGCCTCCCCGGGACAGGGACCTACGAGCAGTACTTC
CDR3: CASLPGTGTYEQYF

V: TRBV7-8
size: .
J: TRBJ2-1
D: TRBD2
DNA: TGTGCCAGCAGCTTAGCGCGTTGGACTAGCGGGAGCGATCAACCCTCCTACAATGAGCAGTTCTTC
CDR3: CASSLARWTSGSDQPSYNEQFF

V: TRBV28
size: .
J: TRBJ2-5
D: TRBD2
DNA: TGTGCCAGCAGTTTGGGACTAGCGGTCAGCCAAGAGACCCAGTACTTC
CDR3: CASSLGLAVSQETQYF

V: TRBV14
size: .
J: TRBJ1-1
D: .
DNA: TGTGCCAGCAGCCCAGGCCGGGGGAAGTTAATTACTGAAGCTTTCTTT
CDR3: CASSPGRGKLITEAFF

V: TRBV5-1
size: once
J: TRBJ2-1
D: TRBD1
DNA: TGCGCCAGCAGCTGGGGACAGTCCTACAATGAGCAGTTCTTC
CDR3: CASSWGQSYNEQFF

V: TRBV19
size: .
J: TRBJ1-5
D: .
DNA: TGTGCCAGTAGTATTGTCGCTACCGGCAATCAGCCCCAGCATTTT
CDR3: CASSIVATGNQPQHF

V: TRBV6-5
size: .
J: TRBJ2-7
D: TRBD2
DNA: TGTGCCAGCAGTTATCGGACTAGTTTGCGGGCCTACGAGCAGTACTTC
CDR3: CASSYRTSLRAYEQYF

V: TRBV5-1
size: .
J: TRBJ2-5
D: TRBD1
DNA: TGCGCCAGCAGCTCCCTATTACAGGGGGCGGTGGGAGAGACCCAGTACTTC
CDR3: CASSSLLQGAVGETQYF

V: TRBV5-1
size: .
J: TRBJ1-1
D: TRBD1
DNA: TGCGCCAGCAGCGGACAGGGAGGAGACACTGAAGCTTTCTTT
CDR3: CASSGQGGDTEAFF

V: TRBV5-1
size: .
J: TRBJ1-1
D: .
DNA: TGCGCCAGCAGCTTGGCCGATGGGGGCGTGGGCACTGAAGCTTTCTTT
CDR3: CASSLADGGVGTEAFF

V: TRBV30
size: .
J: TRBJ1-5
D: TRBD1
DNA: TGTGCCTGGAGTACAGGGGGAAACAATCAGCCCCAGCATTTT
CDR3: CAWSTGGNNQPQHF

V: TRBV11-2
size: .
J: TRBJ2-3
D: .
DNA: TGTGCCAGCAGCTTAGGACTGCCAGATACGCAGTATTTT
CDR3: CASSLGLPDTQYF

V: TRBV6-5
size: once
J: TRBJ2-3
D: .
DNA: TGTGCCACCGTCAAGAGGGAGGGCACAGATACGCAGTATTTT
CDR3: CATVKREGTDTQYF

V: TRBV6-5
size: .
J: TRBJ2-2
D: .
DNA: TGTGCCAGCAGACCTCCAGGGTTGTCCGGGGAGCTGTTTTTT
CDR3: CASRPPGLSGELFF